Presented here are 21 T cell receptor beta chains from one specimen sequenced in a study of blood T cell repertoires in COVID-19. Measured with immunoSEQ multiplex PCR; TCRdb has only the in-frame clones, and not every one. The data contain approximately 97,000 clones, almost 80% of them singletons. The sample taken for sequencing was peripheral blood. Source of these receptors: a man in his sixties with active or convalescent COVID-19.

V and J are TRBV11-2 and TRBJ2-7, with a tentative D call TRBD2 (6 bases). Germline assignment: CDR1 SGHAT and CDR2 FQNNGV. The CDR3 totals 15 residues. V gave up 1 base and J gave up 5 bases, with 15 bases separating them. This CDR3 is CASSLGLALRDEQYV. The DNA of the CDR3 is TGTGCCAGCAGCTTAGGCCTAGCGTTACGGGACGAGCAGTACGTC.

V gene TRBV15 combines with J gene TRBJ2-5, with 8 bases fitting TRBD2. The CDR3 is 15 residues long. CDR1 is LNHNV, CDR2 YYDKDF, per germline (reference sequence). The V gene end was trimmed by 0 bases and the J gene end by 5 bases; junction bases not matched to a gene: 5. The CDR3 sequence is CATSRDRVAGETQYF. CDR3 nucleotide sequence: TGTGCCACCAGCAGAGATCGGGTAGCGGGGGAGACCCAGTACTTC.

This clone qualifies as medium-sized. The rearrangement joins TRBV10-3 to TRBJ2-3; 12 bases fit TRBD2. The CDR3 is 16 residues long. Germline-derived CDR1 and CDR2 are ENHRY and SYGVKD. V lost 2 bases, J lost 2 bases, and 2 bases stayed unmatched. The CDR3 DNA follows: TGTGCCATCAGTGAGGGACTAGCGGGGCCCACAGATACGCAGTATTTT. It codes for CAISEGLAGPTDTQYF.

The chain recombines TRBV19 with TRBJ2-3, with D tentatively TRBD2 (6 bases). Germline V gives CDR1 LNHDA, CDR2 SQIVND (reference sequence). The CDR3 loop spans 14 amino acids. V lost 6 bases, J lost 6 bases, and 16 bases lay in between. This CDR3 is CASRGGGAWDTQYF. DNA of the CDR3: TGTGCCAGTAGAGGTGGAGGGGCCTGGGATACGCAGTATTTT.

V and J are TRBV7-2 and TRBJ2-1, with TRBD2 matching 9 bases. The germline V gene has CDR1 SGHTA and CDR2 FQGNSA. Trimming at V came to 5 bases and at J to 8 bases, leaving 10 bases not matched to a gene. The CDR3 sequence is 15 residues long. CDR3 in DNA: TGTGCCAGCAGCCGTAGCGGGAGTGGACGTGATGAGCAGTTCTTC. Its protein is CASSRSGSGRDEQFF.

This CDR3 reads CASSRTGGNQPQHF. The CDR3 region has the DNA TGTGCCAGCAGTCGGACAGGGGGCAATCAGCCCCAGCATTTT. V and J are TRBV27 and TRBJ1-5; 9 bases map to TRBD1. The V and J ends lost 5 bases and 2 bases, in that order; junction bases with no gene match: 1. The CDR3 has 14 amino acids. The germline V gene encodes CDR1 MNHEY and CDR2 SMNVEV (reference sequence).

This CDR3 is CASNRGSGELFF. DNA for the CDR3: TGTGCCAGCAACAGGGGAAGCGGGGAGCTGTTTTTT. The J gene is TRBJ2-2, the V gene TRBV6-5; 7 nucleotides line up with TRBD1. The CDR3 sequence is 12 residues long. Germline CDR1 is MNHEY and CDR2 is SVGAGI. V was pared by 7 bases and J by 7 bases, with 3 bases of the junction left unmatched.

The chain combines TRBV9 with TRBJ2-1, with TRBD2 matching over 12 bases. Germline-derived CDR1 and CDR2 are SGDLS and YYNGEE. The CDR3 is 16 amino acids. V was pared by 5 bases and J by 6 bases, with 9 bases of the junction left unmatched. The CDR3 coding sequence is TGTGCCAGCAGTAGGGACCTAGCGGGAGGGCTCAATGAGCAGTTCTTC. This encodes CASSRDLAGGLNEQFF.

The rearrangement links TRBV19 to TRBJ1-1; tentatively, D is TRBD1 (5 bases). Trimming shortened V by 3 bases and J by 6 bases, and 11 bases separated the two germline ends. The CDR3 runs to 13 residues. Per germline, CDR1 LNHDA and CDR2 SQIVND (reference sequence). CDR3 coding DNA: TGTGCCAGTAGTATTCGACAGCCCGCTGAAGCTTTCTTT. It encodes CASSIRQPAEAFF. Combining the CDR3 with reference TRBV19 and TRBJ1-1 gives the whole variable domain DGGITQSPKYLFRKEGQNVTLSCEQNLNHDAMYWYRQDPGQGLRLIYYSQIVNDFQKGDIAEGYSVSREKKESFPLTVTSAQKNPTAFYLCASSIRQPAEAFFGQGTRLTVV.

The chain employs TRBV29-1 and TRBJ2-1, with 15 bases aligning to TRBD2. Germline CDR1 and CDR2: SQVTM and ANQGSEA. The V gene end was trimmed by 7 bases and the J gene end by 3 bases; junction bases not matched to a gene: 7. This CDR3 is 16 amino acids long. CDR3 loop: CSAEGLAGGFYNEQFF. The CDR3 DNA follows: TGCAGCGCCGAGGGACTAGCGGGAGGCTTCTACAATGAGCAGTTCTTC.

The chain carries TRBV6-5 and TRBJ1-2; 9 nucleotides match TRBD1. CDR1 and CDR2 (germline): MNHEY, SVGAGI. Germline trimming cut 6 bases from V and 6 bases from J; bases unmatched to any gene: 8. This CDR3 is 14 amino acids long. CDR3 residues: CASRKQGASNGYTF. The CDR3 nucleotides are TGTGCCAGCAGAAAACAGGGGGCGTCTAATGGCTACACCTTC.

The chain combines TRBV29-1 with TRBJ2-3; D is uncertain. The length of the CDR3 is 14 residues. Germline V lookup: CDR1 SQVTM, CDR2 ANQGSEA. The V end lost 5 bases, the J end lost 0 bases, and 12 bases lay between the germline ends. The CDR3 region has the DNA TGCAGCGTTATCTCCCCCGTTAGCACAGATACGCAGTATTTT. Translating gives CSVISPVSTDTQYF.

The J gene is TRBJ1-2, the V gene TRBV29-1, with D maybe TRBD1 (6 bases). V lost 7 bases to trimming and J lost 7 bases, with 19 bases between them. The germline V gene has CDR1 SQVTM and CDR2 ANQGSEA. This CDR3 comprises 13 residues. The CDR3 bases are TGCAGCGCAAAACAGGGATCCTCAAGTGGCTACACCTTC. Translated, it gives CSAKQGSSSGYTF.

On this clone itself: Other DNA sequences within the sample encode an identical CDR3. The chain carries TRBV19 and TRBJ2-3, with a possible D match to TRBD1 (5 bases). V was shortened by 7 bases and J by 4 bases, with 12 bases between the two germline ends. The CDR3 is 13 amino acids. The germline V gene has CDR1 LNHDA and CDR2 SQIVND (reference sequence). The CDR3, as DNA: TGTGCCAGTACTGGTCAGGGCGCAGATACGCAGTATTTT. It encodes CASTGQGADTQYF.

This chain uses TRBV14 with TRBJ2-7; 9 positions match TRBD2. Germline CDR1 reads SGHDN; CDR2 reads FVKESK. This CDR3 is built from 15 residues. J gave up 0 bases and V 3 bases, and 3 bases lay outside the gene matches. The CDR3 loop is CASSQSGRSSYEQYF. For the CDR3, the DNA is TGTGCCAGCAGCCAGAGCGGGAGGAGCTCCTACGAGCAGTACTTC.

This chain connects TRBV25-1 to TRBJ2-6, with TRBD2 as a possible D gene (6 bases). The CDR3 runs 17 residues. V was pared by 0 bases and J by 2 bases, with 11 bases between. Germline V gives CDR1 MGHDK, CDR2 SYGVNS. The CDR3: CASSEYLGEAGANVLTF. The CDR3 DNA sequence: TGTGCCAGCAGTGAATACTTAGGGGAGGCTGGGGCCAACGTCCTGACTTTC. Full variable domain (missing parts from reference TRBV25-1 and TRBJ2-6): EADIYQTPRYLVIGTGKKITLECSQTMGHDKMYWYQQDPGMELHLIHYSYGVNSTEKGDLSSESTVSRIRTEHFPLTLESARPSHTSQYLCASSEYLGEAGANVLTFGAGSRLTVL.

The chain links TRBV24-1 to TRBJ2-1; a possible D gene is TRBD1 (5 bases). This CDR3 region has 13 residues. Trimming left V 4 bases short and J 5 bases short, with 8 bases between. Germline CDR1 and CDR2: KGHDR and SFDVKD. CDR3 bases: TGTGCCACCAGTGACCAGACAGACAATGAGCAGTTCTTC. As protein: CATSDQTDNEQFF.

This clone was picked up a small number of times. The rearrangement links TRBV11-3 to TRBJ1-5, with TRBD1 as a possible D gene (6 bases). The CDR3 extends over 14 amino acids. The ends were cut back, 3 bases at V and 6 bases at J, with 12 bases in the middle. Germline loops: CDR1 SGHNT, CDR2 YENEEA. This CDR3 reads CASSFIQGAQPQHF. The CDR3 DNA is TGTGCCAGCAGCTTCATACAGGGCGCTCAGCCCCAGCATTTT.

The gene calls are TRBV6-6 and TRBJ2-5, with a possible D match to TRBD2 (5 bases). Deletions cut 0 bases from V and 0 bases from J, with 8 bases between. The CDR3 contains 15 residues. Per the germline V gene, CDR1 is MNHNY and CDR2 is SVGAGI (reference sequence). CDR3 protein: CASSYSTGNQETQYF. DNA for the CDR3: TGTGCCAGCAGTTACTCGACGGGAAACCAAGAGACCCAGTACTTC.

The rearrangement joins TRBV6-6 to TRBJ1-1, with no clear D. Germline CDR1 reads MNHNY; CDR2 reads SVGAGI (reference sequence). V gave up 2 bases and J gave up 0 bases, with 7 bases separating them. This CDR3 is 14 amino acids long. In DNA, the CDR3 is TGTGCCAGCAGTTACGCCGAGATGAACACTGAAGCTTTCTTT. It is translated as CASSYAEMNTEAFF.

The chain combines TRBV6-1 with TRBJ2-7, with 8 bases aligning to TRBD2. The CDR3 extends over 16 amino acids. The V segment lost 3 bases and the J segment 2 bases; nucleotides outside the gene matches: 9. Germline CDR1 MNHNS, CDR2 SASEGT. The CDR3 bases are TGTGCCAGCAGTGACGCCGGGGGGGGCGCTACCTACGAGCAGTACTTC. It specifies CASSDAGGGATYEQYF.